This T cell receptor beta chain was captured by sequencing in a study of T-cell memory formation after mild COVID-19. The CDR3 contains 12 residues. The germline V gene encodes CDR1 SGHVS and CDR2 FQNEAQ. The V end was cut by 11 bases, the J end by 3 bases, with 10 bases between. This clonotype was seen a handful of times. TCRdb itself ran the 5' RACE reads through MiXCR, one entry per CDR3 protein. This sample carries approximately 230,000 distinct CDR3 sequences, roughly 15% of them seen once, and the ten largest clones take 3% to 4.5%. This receptor was taken from a man aged 18 to 30 who had mild COVID-19 (a few samples of this study predate the infection). Cell type and time point are not known. Sample: PBMCs or a T cell subset sorted from them (not recorded which). The chain recombines TRBV7-8 with TRBJ2-2; a weak D match, TRBD1 (6 bases). In nucleotides, the CDR3 is TGTGCCGACAGGACCTACACCGGGGAGCTGTTTTTT. It codes for CADRTYTGELFF.